These 30 T cell receptor beta chains came from one sample sequenced in a study of blood T cell repertoires in COVID-19. Data came from immunoSEQ multiplex PCR; TCRdb stores just in-frame clones and leaves some out. The table records 650,000 to 800,000 clones, approximately 90% of them present only once. Sequencing input: peripheral blood. Receptors originate from a woman between 18 and 29 years old with acute or convalescent COVID-19.

V is TRBV7-2 and J is TRBJ1-6, with 8 bases aligning to TRBD1. The germline V gene has CDR1 SGHTA and CDR2 FQGNSA. V lost 2 bases to trimming and J lost 7 bases; unmatched junction nucleotides: 4. This CDR3 comprises 15 residues. This CDR3 is CASSLPGQGNSPLHF. CDR3 DNA: TGTGCCAGCAGCTTACCCGGACAGGGAAATTCACCCCTCCACTTT.

The chain couples TRBV7-8 to TRBJ1-3; 8 bases align to TRBD1. With V trimmed by 3 bases and J by 4 bases, 14 bases remained unmatched. Germline-derived CDR1 and CDR2 are SGHVS and FQNEAQ. This CDR3 comprises 18 residues. The CDR3 protein is CASSFTLTWTGYGNTIYF. The CDR3 nucleotides are TGTGCCAGCAGCTTTACACTCACTTGGACAGGGTACGGAAACACCATATATTTT.

The chain links TRBV30 to TRBJ1-6; the match to TRBD1 covers 9 bases. Per the germline V gene, CDR1 is GTSNPN and CDR2 is SVGIG (reference sequence). The CDR3 has 15 residues. The ends lost 1 base at V and 7 bases at J; junction bases unmatched: 5. The CDR3 region is CAWSDGTGRNSPLHF. The CDR3 DNA sequence: TGTGCCTGGAGTGACGGGACAGGGAGGAATTCACCCCTCCACTTT.

V and J are TRBV15 and TRBJ2-7, with TRBD1 matching over 8 bases. Germline trimming cut 6 bases from V and 6 bases from J; bases unmatched to any gene: 7. In germline, CDR1 is LNHNV, CDR2 YYDKDF (reference sequence). CDR3 length: 13 amino acids. CDR3 residues: CATRRTGTFEQYF. DNA of the CDR3: TGTGCCACCAGAAGGACAGGGACTTTCGAGCAGTACTTC.

V usage is TRBV5-5 and J usage is TRBJ1-6; D is possibly TRBD1 (6 bases). The CDR3 has 17 residues. Germline CDR1 is SGHKS and CDR2 is YYEKEE (reference sequence). The V end was cut by 0 bases, the J end by 7 bases, with 17 bases between. CDR3 residues: CASSLVRYRVGNSPLHF. The CDR3 nucleotides read TGTGCCAGCAGCTTGGTTAGGTACAGGGTTGGGAATTCACCCCTCCACTTT.

The genes are TRBV2 and TRBJ2-3, with TRBD2 matching 9 bases. Germline CDR1 reads SNHLY; CDR2 reads FYNNEI. This CDR3 contains 14 residues. Germline trimming cut 6 bases from V and 3 bases from J; bases unmatched to any gene: 4. The CDR3 DNA reads TGTGCCAGCAGGCTAGCGGGGCCGACAGATACGCAGTATTTT. Translating gives CASRLAGPTDTQYF.

The chain is built from TRBV5-1 and TRBJ2-7; TRBD2 matches 12 bases. This CDR3 contains 15 residues. The V gene end was trimmed by 2 bases and the J gene end by 7 bases; junction bases not matched to a gene: 7. Germline V gives CDR1 SGHRS, CDR2 YFSETQ. The CDR3 DNA reads TGCGCCAGCAGCTTCCTAGCGGGGGGGCCGAATGAGCAGTACTTC. Its protein is CASSFLAGGPNEQYF.

This clone was detected only once. The V call is TRBV28, the J call TRBJ2-7, with D possibly matching TRBD1 (6 bases). CDR1 is MDHEN and CDR2 is SYDVKM in the germline V gene. Trimming left V 7 bases short and J 6 bases short, with 19 bases between. This CDR3 contains 14 residues. Here the CDR3 DNA reads TGTGCCAGCAAAAGATCCGGACAGCACTTCGAGCAGTACTTC. Translation gives CASKRSGQHFEQYF.

This rearrangement joins TRBV3-1 (or the pseudogene TRBV3-2) to TRBJ1-6; D remains unclear. The germline V and J ends were trimmed by 1 base and 3 bases, with 25 bases remaining between them. CDR1 is LGHDT, CDR2 YNNKEL, per germline (reference sequence). The CDR3 spans 21 residues. The CDR3 loop reads CASSQARTGRPRLHYNSPLHF. The CDR3 DNA sequence: TGTGCCAGCAGCCAAGCCCGGACTGGGCGGCCCCGACTTCACTATAATTCACCCCTCCACTTT.

The chain links TRBV9 to TRBJ2-3; D is perhaps TRBD1 (6 bases). V was clipped by 3 bases and J by 7 bases, with 15 bases between them. The CDR3 covers 14 residues. CDR1 SGDLS and CDR2 YYNGEE come from the germline V gene. The CDR3 spells CASSARGQSHTQYF. In DNA form, the CDR3 reads TGTGCCAGCAGCGCTAGAGGACAGTCACATACGCAGTATTTT. Full variable domain (missing parts from reference TRBV9 and TRBJ2-3): DSGVTQTPKHLITATGQRVTLRCSPRSGDLSVYWYQQSLDQGLQFLIQYYNGEERAKGNILERFSAQQFPDLHSELNLSSLELGDSALYFCASSARGQSHTQYFGPGTRLTVL.

The chain combines TRBV12-3 or TRBV12-4 with TRBJ1-1; D is undetermined. The CDR3 has 13 amino acids. Trimming removed 1 base at V and 7 bases at J, with 10 bases between. The CDR3 sequence: CASSLVPTGEAFF. For the CDR3, the DNA is TGTGCCAGCAGTTTAGTCCCGACTGGTGAAGCTTTCTTT.

The chain recombines TRBV5-4 with TRBJ1-6; D remains unclear. CDR3 length equals 13 residues. The V gene lost 2 bases and the J gene lost 7 bases, with 7 bases spanning the gap. CDR1 is SGHNT and CDR2 is YYREEE in the germline V gene (reference sequence). The CDR3 DNA is TGTGCCAGCAGCTTCGGGTCCAATTCACCCCTCCACTTT. Its protein product is CASSFGSNSPLHF. Combining the CDR3 with reference TRBV5-4 and TRBJ1-6 gives the whole variable domain ETGVTQSPTHLIKTRGQQVTLRCSSQSGHNTVSWYQQALGQGPQFIFQYYREEENGRGNFPPRFSGLQFPNYSSELNVNALELDDSALYLCASSFGSNSPLHFGNGTRLTVT.

This chain links TRBV5-6 with TRBJ2-3; no firm D call. Per the germline V gene, CDR1 is SGHDT and CDR2 is YYEEEE. The V gene lost 0 bases and the J gene lost 0 bases, with 5 bases spanning the gap. The CDR3 loop spans 14 amino acids. This CDR3 is CASSLVASTDTQYF. The CDR3 DNA reads TGTGCCAGCAGCTTGGTGGCTAGCACAGATACGCAGTATTTT.

J is TRBJ2-1 and V is TRBV24-1; 7 bases agree with TRBD2. V lost 5 bases, J lost 6 bases, and 0 bases stayed unmatched. Germline-derived CDR1 and CDR2 are KGHDR and SFDVKD. The CDR3 is made up of 12 amino acids. This CDR3 is CATSGEGNEQFF. In DNA, the CDR3 is TGTGCCACCAGTGGGGAGGGCAATGAGCAGTTCTTC.

The chain uses TRBV6-2 or TRBV6-3 and TRBJ2-1, with 8 bases matching TRBD1. Unmatched junction bases numbered 3, after V lost 3 bases and J lost 2 bases. Germline lookup yields CDR1 MNHEY and CDR2 SVGEGT. The CDR3 has 15 amino acids. DNA of the CDR3: TGTGCCAGCAGTTATACAGGGGGGCCCTACAATGAGCAGTTCTTC. Amino acid sequence: CASSYTGGPYNEQFF.

This chain uses TRBV3-1 (or the pseudogene TRBV3-2) with TRBJ2-1, with TRBD1 matching over 8 bases. Germline trimming cut 0 bases from V and 3 bases from J; bases unmatched to any gene: 4. Germline-derived CDR1 and CDR2 are LGHDT and YNNKEL (reference sequence). CDR3 size: 16 residues. CDR3 in DNA: TGTGCCAGCAGCCAAGATGCAGGGGGCCTCTACAATGAGCAGTTCTTC. This sequence encodes CASSQDAGGLYNEQFF.

The V call is TRBV10-3, the J call TRBJ2-7; TRBD1 might be the D (7 bases). The ends were cut back, 6 bases at V and 4 bases at J, with 16 bases in the middle. The CDR3 loop spans 14 amino acids. Germline CDR1 is ENHRY and CDR2 is SYGVKD. CDR3 nucleotide sequence: TGTGCCATCAGAGGGGGGACAGAAGCGTACGAGCAGTACTTC. Protein: CAIRGGTEAYEQYF.

This chain joins TRBV6-5 and TRBJ1-2; D remains unclear. The CDR3 has 10 residues. V shed 7 bases and J shed 6 bases, with 6 bases lying between them. Germline V gives CDR1 MNHEY, CDR2 SVGAGI. The CDR3 region has the DNA TGTGCCAGCATTGGAGATGGCTACACCTTC. Protein: CASIGDGYTF.

The CDR3 loop reads CASSEVNRGTDTQYF. In nucleotides, the CDR3 is TGTGCCAGCAGTGAAGTTAACAGGGGTACAGATACGCAGTATTTT. The chain combines TRBV25-1 with TRBJ2-3; TRBD1 matches 7 bases. The CDR3 is made up of 15 amino acids. The trim removed 2 bases at V and 3 bases at J, leaving 5 bases unmatched. Germline V lookup: CDR1 MGHDK, CDR2 SYGVNS.

The chain carries TRBV2 and TRBJ1-2, with 7 bases aligning to TRBD1. Germline V gives CDR1 SNHLY, CDR2 FYNNEI. V dropped 6 bases and J dropped 0; count of bases not matched to a gene: 4. This CDR3 is 14 amino acids long. CDR3 sequence: CASRRGRANYGYTF. The DNA of the CDR3 is TGTGCCAGCAGGAGGGGGCGAGCTAACTATGGCTACACCTTC. The full variable domain, in which reference TRBV2 and TRBJ1-2 provide the parts outside the CDR3, is EPEVTQTPSHQVTQMGQEVILRCVPISNHLYFYWYRQILGQKVEFLVSFYNNEISEKSEIFDDQFSVERPDGSNFTLKIRSTKLEDSAMYFCASRRGRANYGYTFGSGTRLTVV.

CDR3 loop: CASSTLDREDTEAFF. The CDR3 DNA reads as TGTGCCAGCAGTACCCTTGACAGGGAGGACACTGAAGCTTTCTTT. V is TRBV11-2 and J is TRBJ1-1, with 7 bases that match TRBD1. Germline CDR1 and CDR2: SGHAT and FQNNGV. The CDR3 is 15 residues long. V gave up 6 bases and J gave up 3 bases; unmatched junction bases: 10.

A single count supports this clone. The rearrangement uses TRBV7-2 and TRBJ2-7; 7 nucleotides line up with TRBD2. The ends lost 1 base at V and 3 bases at J; junction bases unmatched: 6. The CDR3 totals 15 residues. CDR1 is SGHTA and CDR2 is FQGNSA in the germline V gene. The CDR3 sequence is CASSLDSGYDYEQYF. The CDR3 DNA sequence: TGTGCCAGCAGCTTAGATAGCGGGTACGACTACGAGCAGTACTTC.

The chain joins TRBV9 to TRBJ1-1; 8 bases fit TRBD1. The CDR3 consists of 15 residues. Germline V gene sequence: CDR1 SGDLS, CDR2 YYNGEE. The trim removed 3 bases at V and 2 bases at J, leaving 6 bases unmatched. CDR3 DNA sequence: TGTGCCAGCAGCGCAGGGACAGGTCCAAACACTGAAGCTTTCTTT. Translating gives CASSAGTGPNTEAFF.

The genes are TRBV30 and TRBJ1-3; D perhaps matches TRBD1 (5 bases). The CDR3 is 15 amino acids. V lost 4 bases and J lost 0, with 13 bases in between. Germline-derived CDR1 and CDR2 are GTSNPN and SVGIG (reference sequence). The CDR3, as DNA: TGTGCCTGGACCGTGGACACGCTCTCTGGAAACACCATATATTTT. Amino acids: CAWTVDTLSGNTIYF.

This clone has only one observation. The V gene is TRBV20-1, the J gene TRBJ2-4, with 7 bases that match TRBD1. After removal of 3 bases from V and 7 bases from J, the junction contained 3 bases not matched to a gene. The CDR3 is made up of 12 amino acids. Germline V lookup: CDR1 DFQATT, CDR2 SNEGSKA (reference sequence). CDR3 coding DNA: TGCAGTGCTAGTTCGACAGGGAACATTCAGTACTTC. Its translation is CSASSTGNIQYF.

This rearrangement joins TRBV4-1 to TRBJ2-2; 8 bases are a match to TRBD1. The CDR3 consists of 14 residues. J lost 7 bases, V lost 3 bases, and 4 bases had no gene match. CDR1 and CDR2 from the germline V gene are MGHRA and YSYEKL. The CDR3 spells CASSQQGAGGELFF. In DNA form, the CDR3 reads TGCGCCAGCAGCCAGCAGGGGGCGGGCGGGGAGCTGTTTTTT.

V is TRBV7-2 and J is TRBJ2-7; 7 nucleotides match TRBD1. The V gene end was trimmed by 5 bases and the J gene end by 4 bases; junction bases not matched to a gene: 8. The CDR3 is made up of 14 amino acids. Per germline, CDR1 SGHTA and CDR2 FQGNSA. The CDR3 nucleotides read TGTGCCAGCAGCCCCAGGACAGGTCAATACGAGCAGTACTTC. Translated, it gives CASSPRTGQYEQYF.

This chain links TRBV4-1 with TRBJ1-4; TRBD1 might be the D (5 bases). CDR3 length: 15 residues. From germline, CDR1 is MGHRA and CDR2 YSYEKL. Trimming removed 2 bases at V and 4 bases at J, with 11 bases between. Here the CDR3 DNA reads TGCGCCAGCAGCCAACGGGGGACGGTTAATGAAAAACTGTTTTTT. Amino acid sequence: CASSQRGTVNEKLFF.

The chain has TRBV12-5 and TRBJ2-7, with TRBD1 matching over 7 bases. Germline CDR1 LGHNT, CDR2 FRNRAP. The V gene end was trimmed by 6 bases and the J gene end by 0 bases; junction bases not matched to a gene: 5. The CDR3 spans 14 residues. The CDR3 DNA is TGTGCTAGTGGCCCAGACAGGGACTCCTACGAGCAGTACTTC. Translation gives CASGPDRDSYEQYF.

The chain uses TRBV6-5 and TRBJ1-1; no clear D. CDR3 length: 14 residues. Germline values: CDR1 MNHEY, CDR2 SVGAGI. With 0 bases removed from V and 5 bases from J, the gap between germline ends came to 10 bases. The CDR3: CASSYSPAGTEAFF. The CDR3 DNA sequence: TGTGCCAGCAGTTACTCCCCGGCAGGTACTGAAGCTTTCTTT.